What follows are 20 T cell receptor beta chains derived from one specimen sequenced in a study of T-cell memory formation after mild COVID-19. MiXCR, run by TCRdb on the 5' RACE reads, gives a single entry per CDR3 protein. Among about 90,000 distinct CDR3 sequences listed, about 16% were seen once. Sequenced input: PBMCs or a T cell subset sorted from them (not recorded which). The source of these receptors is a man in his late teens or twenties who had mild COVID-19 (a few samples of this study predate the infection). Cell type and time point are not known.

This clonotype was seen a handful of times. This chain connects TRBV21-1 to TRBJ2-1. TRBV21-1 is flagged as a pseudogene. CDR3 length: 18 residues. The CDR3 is CASSKERALIPSYNEQFF. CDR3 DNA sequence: TGTGCCAGCAGCAAAGAGAGAGCTCTTATACCCTCCTACAATGAGCAGTTCTTC.

The CDR3 loop is CASSFVGSYNEQFF. The CDR3 region has the DNA TGTGCCAGCAGCTTCGTGGGCTCCTACAATGAGCAGTTCTTC. This sequence joins TRBV7-2 and TRBJ2-1; D is unresolved. Trimming shortened V by 3 bases and J by 0 bases, and 6 bases separated the two germline ends. In germline, CDR1 is SGHTA, CDR2 FQGNSA. CDR3 length: 14 amino acids.

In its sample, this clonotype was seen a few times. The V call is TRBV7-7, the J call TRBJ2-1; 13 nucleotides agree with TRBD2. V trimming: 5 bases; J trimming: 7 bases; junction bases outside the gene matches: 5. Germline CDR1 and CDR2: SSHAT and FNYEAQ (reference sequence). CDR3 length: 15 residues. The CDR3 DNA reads TGTGCCAGCAGCCCGGGACTAGCGGGGAGGAATGAGCAGTTCTTC. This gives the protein CASSPGLAGRNEQFF.

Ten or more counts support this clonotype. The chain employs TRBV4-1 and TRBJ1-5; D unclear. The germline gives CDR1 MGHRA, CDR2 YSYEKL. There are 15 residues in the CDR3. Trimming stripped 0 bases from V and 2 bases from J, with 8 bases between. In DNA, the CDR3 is TGCGCCAGCAGCCAAGACGCAAGGGGCAATCAGCCCCAGCATTTT. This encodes CASSQDARGNQPQHF.

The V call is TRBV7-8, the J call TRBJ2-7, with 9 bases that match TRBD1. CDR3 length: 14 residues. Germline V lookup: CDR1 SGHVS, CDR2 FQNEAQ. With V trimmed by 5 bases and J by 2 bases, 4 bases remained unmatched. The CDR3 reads CASSGRDRAYEQYF. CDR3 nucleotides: TGTGCCAGCAGCGGCCGGGACAGGGCCTACGAGCAGTACTTC.

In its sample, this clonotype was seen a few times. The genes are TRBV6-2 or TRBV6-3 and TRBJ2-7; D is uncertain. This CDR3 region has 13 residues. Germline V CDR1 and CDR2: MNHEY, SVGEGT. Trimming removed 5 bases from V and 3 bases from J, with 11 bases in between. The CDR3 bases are TGTGCCAGCAGTAGGCAGACGAGCTACGAGCAGTACTTC. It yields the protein CASSRQTSYEQYF.

This chain's CDR3 is CSVDQRPKGETQYF. CDR3 sequence (DNA): TGCAGCGTTGATCAACGCCCGAAGGGAGAGACCCAGTACTTC. The chain joins TRBV29-1 to TRBJ2-5; D gene unclear. The CDR3 contains 14 residues. The germline V gene has CDR1 SQVTM and CDR2 ANQGSEA. Trimming left V 3 bases short and J 4 bases short, with 15 bases between.

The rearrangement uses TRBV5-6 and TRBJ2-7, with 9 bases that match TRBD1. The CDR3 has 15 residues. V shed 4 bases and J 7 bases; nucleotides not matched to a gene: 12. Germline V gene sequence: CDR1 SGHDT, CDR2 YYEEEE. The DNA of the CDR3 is TGTGCCAGCAGCCGCGGGACAGGGCCTTATGAGGAGCAGTACGTC. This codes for CASSRGTGPYEEQYV.

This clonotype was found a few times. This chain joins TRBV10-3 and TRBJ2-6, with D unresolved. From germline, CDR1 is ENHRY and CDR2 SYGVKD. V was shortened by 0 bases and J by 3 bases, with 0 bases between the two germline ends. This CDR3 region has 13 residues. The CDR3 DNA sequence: TGTGCCATCAGTGAGTCTGGGGCCAACGTCCTGACTTTC. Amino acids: CAISESGANVLTF.

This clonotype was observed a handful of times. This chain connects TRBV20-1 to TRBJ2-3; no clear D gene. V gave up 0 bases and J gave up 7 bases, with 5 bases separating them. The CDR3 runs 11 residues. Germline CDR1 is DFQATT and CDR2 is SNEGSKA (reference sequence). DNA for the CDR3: TGCAGTGCTAGAGAGGGTCATACGCAGTATTTT. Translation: CSAREGHTQYF.

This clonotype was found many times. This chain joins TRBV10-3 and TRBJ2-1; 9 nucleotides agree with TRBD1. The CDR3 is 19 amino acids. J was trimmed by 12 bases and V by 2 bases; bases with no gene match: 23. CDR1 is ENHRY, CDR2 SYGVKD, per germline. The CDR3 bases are TGTGCCATCAGTGAGACATCCAAGTGGGACAGGGCTGGGTTTCTTTGGCAGTTCTTC. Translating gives CAISETSKWDRAGFLWQFF.

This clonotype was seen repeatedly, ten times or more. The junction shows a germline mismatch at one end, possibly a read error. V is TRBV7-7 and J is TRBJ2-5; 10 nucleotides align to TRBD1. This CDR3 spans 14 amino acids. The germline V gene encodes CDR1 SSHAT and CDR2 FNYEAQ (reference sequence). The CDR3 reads CASSLWTGGETQYF. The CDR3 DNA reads TGTGCTAGCAGCTTGTGGACAGGGGGAGAGACCCAGTACTTC.

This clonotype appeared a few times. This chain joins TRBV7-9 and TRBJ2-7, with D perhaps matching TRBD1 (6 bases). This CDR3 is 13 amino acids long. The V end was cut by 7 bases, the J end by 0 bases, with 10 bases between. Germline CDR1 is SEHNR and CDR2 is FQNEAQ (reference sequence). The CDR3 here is CASNRQASYEQYF. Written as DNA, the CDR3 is TGTGCCAGCAACCGACAGGCCTCCTACGAGCAGTACTTC.

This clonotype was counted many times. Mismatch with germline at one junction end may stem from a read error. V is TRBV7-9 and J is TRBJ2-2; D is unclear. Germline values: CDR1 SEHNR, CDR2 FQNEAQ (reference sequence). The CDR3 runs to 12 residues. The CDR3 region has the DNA TGTGCCAGCAGTTTAGGACCCGGGGAGCTGTTTTTT. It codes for CASSLGPGELFF.

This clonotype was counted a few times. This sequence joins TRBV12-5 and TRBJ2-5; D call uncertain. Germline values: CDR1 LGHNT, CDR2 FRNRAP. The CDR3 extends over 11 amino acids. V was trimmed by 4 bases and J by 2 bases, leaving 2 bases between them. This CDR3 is CASGSQETQYF. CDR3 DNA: TGTGCTAGTGGTTCTCAAGAGACCCAGTACTTC.

Here the CDR3 DNA reads TGTGCCAGCAGCTTAGTCCCGGGTACGTCTAATGAAAAACTGTTTTTT. Its translation is CASSLVPGTSNEKLFF. The V call is TRBV7-2, the J call TRBJ1-4; D remains unclear. The CDR3 runs to 16 residues. Trimming cost V 1 base and J 3 bases, with 12 bases left between them. Germline CDR1 SGHTA, CDR2 FQGNSA.

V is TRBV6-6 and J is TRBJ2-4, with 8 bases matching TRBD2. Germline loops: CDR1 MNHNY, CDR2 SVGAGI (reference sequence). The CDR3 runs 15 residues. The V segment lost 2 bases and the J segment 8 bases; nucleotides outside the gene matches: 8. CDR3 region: CASSYGTRKLYIQYF. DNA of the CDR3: TGTGCCAGCAGTTACGGGACTAGGAAGTTGTACATTCAGTACTTC.

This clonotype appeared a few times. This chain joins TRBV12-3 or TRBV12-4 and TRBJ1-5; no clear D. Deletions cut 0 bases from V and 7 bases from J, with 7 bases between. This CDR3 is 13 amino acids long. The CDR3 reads CASSLAGGQPQHF. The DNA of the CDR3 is TGTGCCAGCAGTTTAGCAGGAGGACAGCCCCAGCATTTT.

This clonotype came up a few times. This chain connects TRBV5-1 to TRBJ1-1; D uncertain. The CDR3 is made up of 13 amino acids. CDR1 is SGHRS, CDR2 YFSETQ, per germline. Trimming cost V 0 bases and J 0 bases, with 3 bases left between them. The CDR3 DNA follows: TGCGCCAGCAGCTTGGCACTGAACACTGAAGCTTTCTTT. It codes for CASSLALNTEAFF.

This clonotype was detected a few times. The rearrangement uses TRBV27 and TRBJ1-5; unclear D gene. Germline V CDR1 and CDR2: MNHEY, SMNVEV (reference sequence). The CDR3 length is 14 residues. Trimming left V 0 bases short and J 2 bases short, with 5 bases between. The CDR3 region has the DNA TGTGCCAGCAGTTTATCGGCCGGCAATCAGCCCCAGCATTTT. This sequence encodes CASSLSAGNQPQHF.